This is a list of T cell receptor beta chains from one sample in a study of blood T cell repertoires in COVID-19. Repertoires were generated with immunoSEQ multiplex PCR, while TCRdb's copy carries only in-frame clones and drops some. This repertoire shows some 360,000 clones, approximately 91% found once; its top ten account for over 0.9%. Sequenced input: PBMCs or T cells enriched from blood (not recorded which). The receptors come from a woman between 25 and 40 years old who had been exposed to COVID-19. Each CDR3 is given without its conserved first and last residue. Each record gives: clone size, V gene, J gene, D gene, CDR3 protein. The D gene is left open where the match is weak. Clone size is stated in some rows and not others, as once, few, many or a class when expanded.

.	TRBV27	TRBJ2-5	TRBD2	ASSRGGGRRETQY
.	TRBV10-2	TRBJ2-3	TRBD2	ASTGLGREFVRTPTDTQY
.	TRBV5-6	TRBJ2-3	TRBD2	ASSARTSAGDTQY
.	TRBV3-1/TRBV3-2	TRBJ2-7	TRBD2	ASSLGGRGHEQY
.	TRBV7-3	TRBJ2-1	.	ASSSGQLSYNEQF
.	TRBV2	TRBJ1-2	TRBD1	ADRDRGDGGYT
.	TRBV2	TRBJ2-3	TRBD2	ASATTSGEDTQY
.	TRBV28	TRBJ1-1	.	ASSLPREVAEAF
.	TRBV6-5	TRBJ2-1	.	ASSYGSAHYNEQF
.	TRBV18	TRBJ2-7	TRBD1	ASSPPPGQGNEQY
once	TRBV19	TRBJ2-7	TRBD2	AGKAGGPYEQY
few	TRBV11-2	TRBJ1-1	.	ASSPIRGMGAF
.	TRBV30	TRBJ2-7	.	ACPTKTGVTYEQY
.	TRBV11-2	TRBJ2-3	.	ASSLGIDLGTDTQY
.	TRBV28	TRBJ2-2	.	ASLGRGGTGELF
.	TRBV7-8	TRBJ1-5	.	ASSTRLLSQPQH
.	TRBV7-2	TRBJ2-1	.	ASISFSLSYNEQF
.	TRBV6-5	TRBJ2-7	TRBD1	ASGAGGPSYEQY
.	TRBV6-5	TRBJ2-5	TRBD2	ASSSGLGVGETQY
.	TRBV3-1/TRBV3-2	TRBJ1-2	.	ASSQDEGRGGYT
.	TRBV6-1	TRBJ2-3	.	ASGGSADTQY
.	TRBV15	TRBJ2-1	TRBD1	ATSSGRGNDEQF
few	TRBV16	TRBJ1-1	TRBD1	ASSHTTGNAEAF
.	TRBV2	TRBJ2-6	.	ASSDRASGANVLT
.	TRBV11-1	TRBJ2-5	.	ASSLGEHQETQY
.	TRBV28	TRBJ2-7	TRBD2	ASSPPGLAGVEQY
.	TRBV10-3	TRBJ2-1	TRBD2	AIRRGRGLADPLGDEQF
.	TRBV3-1/TRBV3-2	TRBJ1-1	.	ASSQAGRAYTEAF
.	TRBV5-1	TRBJ2-7	TRBD1	ASSLDAGTGAFSSYEQY
.	TRBV3-1/TRBV3-2	TRBJ1-2	.	ASSQEGQGRSSGYT
.	TRBV5-5	TRBJ2-7	.	ASSVGNGLLWEQY
.	TRBV5-4	TRBJ1-1	TRBD1	ASRLGQGDTEAF